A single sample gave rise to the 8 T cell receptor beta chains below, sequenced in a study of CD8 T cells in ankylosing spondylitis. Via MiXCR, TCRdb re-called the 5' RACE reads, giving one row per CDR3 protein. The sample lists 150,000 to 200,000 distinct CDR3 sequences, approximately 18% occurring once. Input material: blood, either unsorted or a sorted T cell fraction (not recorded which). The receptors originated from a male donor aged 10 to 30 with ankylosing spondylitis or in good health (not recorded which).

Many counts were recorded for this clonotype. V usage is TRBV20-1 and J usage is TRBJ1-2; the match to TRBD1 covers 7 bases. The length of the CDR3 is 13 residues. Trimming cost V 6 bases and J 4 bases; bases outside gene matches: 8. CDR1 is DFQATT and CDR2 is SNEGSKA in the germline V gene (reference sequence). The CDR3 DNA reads TGCAGTGCCTTTAAGACAGGGCGCTATGGCTACACCTTC. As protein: CSAFKTGRYGYTF.

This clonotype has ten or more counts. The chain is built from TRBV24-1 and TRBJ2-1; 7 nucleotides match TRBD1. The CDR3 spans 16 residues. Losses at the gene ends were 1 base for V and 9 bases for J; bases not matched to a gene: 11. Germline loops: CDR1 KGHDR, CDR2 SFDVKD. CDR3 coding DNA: TGTGCCACCAGTGATTTCGTCCGAGAGGGGGCGCGTGAGCAGTTCTTC. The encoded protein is CATSDFVREGAREQFF.

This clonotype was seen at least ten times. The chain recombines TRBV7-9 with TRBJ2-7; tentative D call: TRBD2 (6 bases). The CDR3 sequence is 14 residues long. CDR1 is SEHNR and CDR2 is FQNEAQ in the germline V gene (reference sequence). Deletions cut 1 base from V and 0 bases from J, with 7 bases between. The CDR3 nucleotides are TGTGCCAGCAGCTTAGTCGGGAGCTCCTACGAGCAGTACTTC. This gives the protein CASSLVGSSYEQYF.

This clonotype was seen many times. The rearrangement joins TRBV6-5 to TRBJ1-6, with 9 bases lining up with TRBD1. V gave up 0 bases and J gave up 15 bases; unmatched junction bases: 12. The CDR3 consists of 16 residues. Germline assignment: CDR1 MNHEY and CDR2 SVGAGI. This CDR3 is CASSYSDGTGSIRLHF. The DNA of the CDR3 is TGTGCCAGCAGTTACTCGGATGGGACAGGGAGCATACGCCTCCACTTT.

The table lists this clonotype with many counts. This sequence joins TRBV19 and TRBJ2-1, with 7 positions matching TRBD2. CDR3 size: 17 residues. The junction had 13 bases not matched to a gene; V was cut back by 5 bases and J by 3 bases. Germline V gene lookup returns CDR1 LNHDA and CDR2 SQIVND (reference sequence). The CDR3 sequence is CASSLTAGTTGYNEQFF. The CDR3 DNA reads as TGTGCCAGTAGTCTTACCGCCGGGACTACGGGCTACAATGAGCAGTTCTTC.

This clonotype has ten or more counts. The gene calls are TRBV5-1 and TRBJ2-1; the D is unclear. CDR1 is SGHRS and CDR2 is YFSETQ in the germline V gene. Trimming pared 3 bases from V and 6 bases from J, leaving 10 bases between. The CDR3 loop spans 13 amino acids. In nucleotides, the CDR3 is TGCGCCAGCAGCTCGCCACAGAGCAATGAGCAGTTCTTC. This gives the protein CASSSPQSNEQFF. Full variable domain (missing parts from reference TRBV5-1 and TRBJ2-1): KAGVTQTPRYLIKTRGQQVTLSCSPISGHRSVSWYQQTPGQGLQFLFEYFSETQRNKGNFPGRFSGRQFSNSRSEMNVSTLELGDSALYLCASSSPQSNEQFFGPGTRLTVL.

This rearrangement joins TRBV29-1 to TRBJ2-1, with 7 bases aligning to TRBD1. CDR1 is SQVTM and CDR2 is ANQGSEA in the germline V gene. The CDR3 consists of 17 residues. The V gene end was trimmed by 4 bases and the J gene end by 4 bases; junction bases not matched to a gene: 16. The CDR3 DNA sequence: TGCAGCGTTGCCTTCCTGACAGGGCCAATGAGTTACAATGAGCAGTTCTTC. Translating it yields CSVAFLTGPMSYNEQFF.

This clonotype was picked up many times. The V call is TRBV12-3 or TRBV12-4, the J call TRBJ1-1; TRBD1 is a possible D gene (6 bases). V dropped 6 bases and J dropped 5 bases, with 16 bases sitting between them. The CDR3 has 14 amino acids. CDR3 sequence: CASRGQQGKTEAFF. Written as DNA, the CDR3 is TGTGCCAGCAGGGGTCAACAGGGTAAAACTGAAGCTTTCTTT.